Included here is one TCR beta chain sequence, with context. The antigen is undetermined. This CDR3 has 14 residues. The germline V gene has CDR1 KGHSH and CDR2 LQKENI. Trimming left V 3 bases short and J 2 bases short, with 11 bases between. Repertoires were generated with immunoSEQ multiplex PCR, while TCRdb's copy carries only in-frame clones and drops some. This sample has over 12,000 clones; 80% to 90% occur once, and the top ten carry 4% to 5%. The record originates from a study of immune evolution from preneoplasia to lung adenocarcinoma. Study results and limitations: Compared with EGFR-mutant or double wild-type lesions, KRAS-mutant nodules were more clonal. Normal lung had the highest top T cell clone frequencies.

After pathologic assessment, macro-dissection selected premalignant or tumor cells for extraction. This TCR was recovered from a person aged 70 to 85 with lung adenocarcinoma. Material: FFPE minimally invasive lung adenocarcinoma tissue. The chain joins TRBV18 to TRBJ2-7; a possible D gene is TRBD2 (6 bases). CDR3 bases: TGTGCCAGCTCACCCGCGGCGGGGCCCTACGAGCAGTACTTC. It codes for CASSPAAGPYEQYF.